The next 3 T cell receptor beta chains were all read from a single sample in a study of shared clonotypes between healthy human individuals. Method: immunoSEQ multiplex PCR; TCRdb's copy keeps in-frame clones and lacks some. This table has around 600,000 clones, about 98% appearing once. Positive CCR7 selection of CD45RO-negative cells yielded the naive CD8 cells, and terminally differentiated effector memory CD45RA+ cells were excluded. Sequenced sample: naive CD8+ T cells sorted from blood. The receptors originated from a man between 25 and 39 years old in good health.

V is TRBV4-1 and J is TRBJ2-1; TRBD2 matches 12 bases. This CDR3 has 16 residues. Germline assignment: CDR1 MGHRA and CDR2 YSYEKL. V lost 0 bases and J lost 8; bases outside the gene matches: 5. CDR3 DNA sequence: TGCGCCAGCAGCCAAGAACTAGCGGGAGGCTCCGATGAGCAGTTCTTC. Its translation: CASSQELAGGSDEQFF.

V is TRBV5-1 and J is TRBJ2-5; D might be TRBD1 (6 bases). The CDR3 consists of 14 residues. Germline V gene sequence: CDR1 SGHRS, CDR2 YFSETQ. V lost 4 bases and J lost 1, with 11 bases in between. In DNA, the CDR3 is TGCGCCAGCAGCCCGGGACATTTCCAAGAGACCCAGTACTTC. It specifies CASSPGHFQETQYF.

V gene TRBV29-1 combines with J gene TRBJ2-1, with D possibly being TRBD1 or TRBD2 (6 bases each). Germline lookup yields CDR1 SQVTM and CDR2 ANQGSEA. Trimming took 6 bases from V and 13 from J, leaving 13 bases between them. The CDR3 spans 10 residues. CDR3 loop: CSVGGGLQFF. CDR3 in DNA: TGCAGCGTCGGAGGGGGACTCCAGTTCTTC.